These T cell receptor beta chains were read from a single sample in a study of control samples from healthy donors and cancer patients. Repertoires were generated with immunoSEQ multiplex PCR, while TCRdb's copy carries only in-frame clones and drops some. The sample yields about 130,000 clones, 92% seen once. The source material was PBMCs. These receptors were obtained from an older man with head and neck cancer. CDR3s include the opening cysteine and the closing phenylalanine or tryptophan. The D gene is left open where the match is weak. Size tells how often a clone was seen (once, few, many) or the class of an expanded clone, and some rows leave it out.

CDR3 length: 12; clone size: NA; J gene: TRBJ2-4; D gene: NA; V gene: TRBV5-5; CDR3 protein: CASSFYAGDQYF; CDR3 DNA: TGTGCCAGCAGCTTCTACGCTGGGGATCAGTACTTC
CDR3 length: 13; clone size: NA; J gene: TRBJ1-1; D gene: NA; V gene: TRBV9; CDR3 protein: CASSVWGNTEAFF; CDR3 DNA: TGTGCCAGCAGCGTATGGGGGAACACTGAAGCTTTCTTT
CDR3 length: 11; clone size: NA; J gene: TRBJ1-2; D gene: NA; V gene: TRBV20-1; CDR3 protein: CSARPSGLDTF; CDR3 DNA: TGCAGTGCTAGACCCTCAGGTTTGGACACCTTC
CDR3 length: 12; clone size: few; J gene: TRBJ1-1; D gene: NA; V gene: TRBV30; CDR3 protein: CAWRRENTEAFF; CDR3 DNA: TGTGCCTGGAGAAGAGAGAACACTGAAGCTTTCTTT
CDR3 length: 14; clone size: NA; J gene: TRBJ2-7; D gene: NA; V gene: TRBV6-5; CDR3 protein: CASSYYGVSYEQYF; CDR3 DNA: TGTGCCAGCAGTTACTACGGGGTCTCCTACGAGCAGTACTTC
CDR3 length: 16; clone size: NA; J gene: TRBJ2-7; D gene: TRBD1; V gene: TRBV4-3; CDR3 protein: CASSQNPGGQGYEQYF; CDR3 DNA: TGCGCCAGCAGCCAAAACCCGGGGGGACAGGGCTACGAGCAGTACTTC
CDR3 length: 16; clone size: NA; J gene: TRBJ2-1; D gene: TRBD2; V gene: TRBV5-1; CDR3 protein: CASSLLGLAGSGEQFF; CDR3 DNA: TGCGCCAGCAGCTTGCTCGGGCTAGCGGGATCTGGCGAGCAGTTCTTC
CDR3 length: 15; clone size: NA; J gene: TRBJ2-5; D gene: TRBD2; V gene: TRBV29-1; CDR3 protein: CSVGLAGGPGETQYF; CDR3 DNA: TGCAGCGTTGGACTAGCGGGAGGGCCTGGTGAGACCCAGTACTTC
CDR3 length: 14; clone size: NA; J gene: TRBJ2-2; D gene: NA; V gene: TRBV7-8; CDR3 protein: CASSLMGDPGELFF; CDR3 DNA: TGTGCCAGCAGCCTCATGGGGGACCCCGGGGAGCTGTTTTTT
CDR3 length: 14; clone size: NA; J gene: TRBJ2-2; D gene: NA; V gene: TRBV5-1; CDR3 protein: CASRGRENTGELFF; CDR3 DNA: TGCGCCAGCAGGGGAAGGGAAAACACCGGGGAGCTGTTTTTT
CDR3 length: 12; clone size: medium-sized; J gene: TRBJ1-1; D gene: NA; V gene: TRBV27; CDR3 protein: CASSFIQGEAFF; CDR3 DNA: TGTGCCAGCAGTTTTATCCAAGGTGAAGCTTTCTTT
CDR3 length: 14; clone size: NA; J gene: TRBJ1-2; D gene: NA; V gene: TRBV7-2; CDR3 protein: CASSPLNTWARYTF; CDR3 DNA: TGTGCCAGCAGCCCCCTTAACACCTGGGCCCGCTACACCTTC
CDR3 length: 13; clone size: NA; J gene: TRBJ2-1; D gene: NA; V gene: TRBV18; CDR3 protein: CASSPGGLNEQFF; CDR3 DNA: TGTGCCAGCTCACCAGGCGGCCTCAATGAGCAGTTCTTC
CDR3 length: 14; clone size: NA; J gene: TRBJ2-7; D gene: NA; V gene: TRBV5-1; CDR3 protein: CASRPLPSLHEQYF; CDR3 DNA: TGCGCCAGCAGGCCGCTCCCTTCCCTCCACGAGCAGTACTTC
CDR3 length: 16; clone size: NA; J gene: TRBJ1-5; D gene: NA; V gene: TRBV5-8; CDR3 protein: CASSLSPRNSFQPQHF; CDR3 DNA: TGTGCCAGCAGCTTATCCCCCCGTAACAGTTTCCAGCCCCAGCATTTT
CDR3 length: 15; clone size: NA; J gene: TRBJ2-1; D gene: TRBD2; V gene: TRBV3-1/TRBV3-2; CDR3 protein: CASSHTSGGHNEQFF; CDR3 DNA: TGTGCCAGCAGTCACACTAGCGGGGGTCACAATGAGCAGTTCTTC
CDR3 length: 12; clone size: NA; J gene: TRBJ2-5; D gene: NA; V gene: TRBV19; CDR3 protein: CASSGGGETQYF; CDR3 DNA: TGTGCCAGTAGTGGGGGTGGTGAGACCCAGTACTTC
CDR3 length: 17; clone size: NA; J gene: TRBJ2-1; D gene: TRBD1; V gene: TRBV7-9; CDR3 protein: CASSLRNLRDRGDEQFF; CDR3 DNA: TGTGCCAGCAGCTTACGGAACCTCCGGGACAGGGGCGATGAGCAGTTCTTC
CDR3 length: 14; clone size: NA; J gene: TRBJ1-2; D gene: NA; V gene: TRBV14; CDR3 protein: CASSQGPMGYGYTF; CDR3 DNA: TGTGCCAGCAGCCAAGGTCCCATGGGCTATGGCTACACCTTC
CDR3 length: 16; clone size: NA; J gene: TRBJ2-4; D gene: NA; V gene: TRBV9; CDR3 protein: CASSDGTPLTKNIQYF; CDR3 DNA: TGTGCCAGCAGCGACGGGACACCCTTAACCAAAAACATTCAGTACTTC
CDR3 length: 15; clone size: NA; J gene: TRBJ2-7; D gene: NA; V gene: TRBV6-5; CDR3 protein: CASSYSERPSHEQYF; CDR3 DNA: TGTGCCAGCAGTTACTCCGAACGTCCCTCCCACGAGCAGTACTTC
CDR3 length: 14; clone size: NA; J gene: TRBJ2-7; D gene: NA; V gene: TRBV15; CDR3 protein: CATSRGGNSYEQYF; CDR3 DNA: TGTGCCACCAGCAGAGGAGGGAACTCCTACGAGCAGTACTTC
CDR3 length: 14; clone size: NA; J gene: TRBJ2-5; D gene: TRBD2; V gene: TRBV6-5; CDR3 protein: CASSAWGGWETQYF; CDR3 DNA: TGTGCCAGCAGCGCTTGGGGGGGTTGGGAGACCCAGTACTTC
CDR3 length: 13; clone size: NA; J gene: TRBJ1-1; D gene: NA; V gene: TRBV27; CDR3 protein: CASSLSRGTEAFF; CDR3 DNA: TGTGCCAGCAGTTTATCGCGGGGCACTGAAGCTTTCTTT
CDR3 length: 16; clone size: NA; J gene: TRBJ1-2; D gene: TRBD1; V gene: TRBV18; CDR3 protein: CASSRSGGALNYGYTF; CDR3 DNA: TGTGCCAGCTCACGCTCAGGGGGCGCCCTAAACTATGGCTACACCTTC
CDR3 length: 14; clone size: NA; J gene: TRBJ2-7; D gene: NA; V gene: TRBV7-9; CDR3 protein: CASSPPGSFYEQYF; CDR3 DNA: TGTGCCAGCAGCCCCCCCGGGAGTTTCTACGAGCAGTACTTC
CDR3 length: 13; clone size: NA; J gene: TRBJ1-4; D gene: TRBD1; V gene: TRBV5-1; CDR3 protein: CASSRTGGEKLFF; CDR3 DNA: TGCGCCAGCAGCCGGACAGGTGGAGAAAAACTGTTTTTT
CDR3 length: 16; clone size: once; J gene: TRBJ2-7; D gene: TRBD2; V gene: TRBV4-2; CDR3 protein: CASSQVDGGGSYEQYF; CDR3 DNA: TGTGCCAGCAGCCAGGTGGATGGCGGGGGCTCCTACGAGCAGTACTTC
CDR3 length: 14; clone size: NA; J gene: TRBJ1-4; D gene: NA; V gene: TRBV6-5; CDR3 protein: CASSYSGGREKLFF; CDR3 DNA: TGTGCCAGCAGTTACTCCGGGGGCAGAGAAAAACTGTTTTTT
CDR3 length: 16; clone size: NA; J gene: TRBJ2-1; D gene: TRBD2; V gene: TRBV9; CDR3 protein: CASSVGLAGGENEQFF; CDR3 DNA: TGTGCCAGCAGCGTAGGTTTAGCGGGAGGGGAGAATGAGCAGTTCTTC
CDR3 length: 17; clone size: NA; J gene: TRBJ2-5; D gene: TRBD2; V gene: TRBV11-2; CDR3 protein: CASSRGGLAGLQETQYF; CDR3 DNA: TGTGCCAGCAGCAGGGGGGGGCTAGCGGGACTACAAGAGACCCAGTACTTC
CDR3 length: 15; clone size: NA; J gene: TRBJ2-5; D gene: TRBD2; V gene: TRBV27; CDR3 protein: CASSRALAGQETQYF; CDR3 DNA: TGTGCCAGCAGCCGGGCCCTAGCGGGACAAGAGACCCAGTACTTC
CDR3 length: 14; clone size: NA; J gene: TRBJ2-7; D gene: NA; V gene: TRBV18; CDR3 protein: CASSPGGSSYEQYF; CDR3 DNA: TGTGCCAGCTCACCGGGGGGATCCTCCTACGAGCAGTACTTC
CDR3 length: 18; clone size: NA; J gene: TRBJ1-2; D gene: TRBD1; V gene: TRBV25-1; CDR3 protein: CASSEVVERTGSTRGYTF; CDR3 DNA: TGTGCCAGCAGTGAAGTGGTCGAACGGACAGGCTCGACCCGTGGCTACACCTTC
CDR3 length: 15; clone size: NA; J gene: TRBJ1-6; D gene: NA; V gene: TRBV4-3; CDR3 protein: CASSQQGRGNSPLHF; CDR3 DNA: TGCGCCAGCAGTCAGCAAGGTCGGGGAAATTCACCCCTCCACTTT
CDR3 length: 15; clone size: NA; J gene: TRBJ1-3; D gene: NA; V gene: TRBV25-1; CDR3 protein: CASSDRTFSGNTIYF; CDR3 DNA: TGTGCCAGCAGTGATCGCACCTTCTCTGGAAACACCATATATTTT
CDR3 length: 13; clone size: NA; J gene: TRBJ1-1; D gene: NA; V gene: TRBV7-9; CDR3 protein: CASSWDGNTEAFF; CDR3 DNA: TGTGCCAGCAGCTGGGACGGGAACACTGAAGCTTTCTTT
CDR3 length: 17; clone size: NA; J gene: TRBJ2-1; D gene: TRBD2; V gene: TRBV4-2; CDR3 protein: CASSARLLAGDHNEQFF; CDR3 DNA: TGTGCCAGCAGCGCCCGCCTACTAGCGGGAGACCACAATGAGCAGTTCTTC
CDR3 length: 14; clone size: NA; J gene: TRBJ1-3; D gene: NA; V gene: TRBV19; CDR3 protein: CASSTGLSGNTIYF; CDR3 DNA: TGTGCCAGTAGTACCGGACTCTCTGGAAACACCATATATTTT
CDR3 length: 13; clone size: NA; J gene: TRBJ2-1; D gene: NA; V gene: TRBV5-6; CDR3 protein: CASSRNREHEQFF; CDR3 DNA: TGTGCCAGCAGCCGGAACAGGGAACATGAGCAGTTCTTC
CDR3 length: 11; clone size: NA; J gene: TRBJ2-7; D gene: NA; V gene: TRBV10-3; CDR3 protein: CAISEAYEQYF; CDR3 DNA: TGTGCCATCAGTGAAGCTTACGAGCAGTACTTC
CDR3 length: 13; clone size: NA; J gene: TRBJ1-5; D gene: NA; V gene: TRBV3-1/TRBV3-2; CDR3 protein: CASSQMSNQPQHF; CDR3 DNA: TGTGCCAGCAGCCAGATGAGCAATCAGCCCCAGCATTTT
CDR3 length: 14; clone size: NA; J gene: TRBJ2-1; D gene: NA; V gene: TRBV5-1; CDR3 protein: CASSLTGERAEQFF; CDR3 DNA: TGCGCCAGCAGCTTGACGGGAGAGAGAGCGGAGCAGTTCTTC
CDR3 length: 14; clone size: once; J gene: TRBJ2-3; D gene: NA; V gene: TRBV13; CDR3 protein: CASSSAQGTDTQYF; CDR3 DNA: TGTGCCAGCAGCTCGGCGCAGGGAACAGATACGCAGTATTTT